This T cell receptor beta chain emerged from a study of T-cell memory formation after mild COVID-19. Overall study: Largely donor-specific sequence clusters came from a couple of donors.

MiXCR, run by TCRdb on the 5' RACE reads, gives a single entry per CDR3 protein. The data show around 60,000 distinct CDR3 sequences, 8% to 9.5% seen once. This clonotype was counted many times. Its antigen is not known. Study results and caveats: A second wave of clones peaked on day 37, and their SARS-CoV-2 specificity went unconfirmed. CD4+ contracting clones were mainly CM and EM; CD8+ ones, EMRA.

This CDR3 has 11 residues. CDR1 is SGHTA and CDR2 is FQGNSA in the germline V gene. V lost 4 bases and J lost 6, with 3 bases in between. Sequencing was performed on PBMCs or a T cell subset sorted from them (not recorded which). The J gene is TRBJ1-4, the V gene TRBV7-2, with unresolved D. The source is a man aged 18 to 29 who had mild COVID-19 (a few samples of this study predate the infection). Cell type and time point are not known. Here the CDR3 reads CASSSYEKLFF. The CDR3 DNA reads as TGTGCCAGCAGCTCCTATGAAAAACTGTTTTTT.